This T cell receptor beta chain was identified in a study of cytomegalovirus exposure and HLA in healthy donors. Study-wide context: The Caucasian-associated ancestry cluster contained 75% to 85% of the approximately 400 genotyped donors.

On this clone itself: Its target is not known.

Findings and limits, study-wide: Per published reports, the classifier diagnosed cytomegalovirus status with high specificity and sensitivity.

Whereas donors were nominally healthy upon sampling, unrecorded immune exposures were probable. The CDR3 is 14 residues long. V dropped 4 bases and J dropped 7; count of bases not matched to a gene: 11. Germline V lookup: CDR1 SGHNT, CDR2 YYREEE (reference sequence). This PCR relied on a set of 60 Vbeta primers and 13 Jbeta primers. TCRdb keeps only in-frame clones here, not all; method: immunoSEQ multiplex PCR. This sample has 100,000 or so clones, with roughly 13% found just once. This clonotype was sampled from a man aged 35-49 years in good health and CMV-seropositive. Sequencing was carried out using PBMCs. V usage is TRBV5-4 and J usage is TRBJ2-7, with 7 bases aligning to TRBD1. CDR3 residues: CASSDHRGLGEQYF. The CDR3 DNA follows: TGTGCCAGCAGCGACCACAGGGGTTTAGGGGAGCAGTACTTC.